The 31 T cell receptor beta chains given below trace back to one sample, sequenced in a study of cytomegalovirus exposure and HLA in healthy donors. Clones were sequenced by immunoSEQ multiplex PCR, and TCRdb holds only the in-frame ones, with some missing. The sample consists of some 130,000 clones, approximately 82% of them appearing once. Specimen: PBMCs. The source is a man younger than 45 in good health and CMV-seropositive.

This clone was detected only a few times. Here the CDR3 reads CASSSGQGARAFF. In DNA, the CDR3 is TGTGCCAGCAGCTCCGGACAGGGGGCAAGAGCTTTCTTT. J is TRBJ1-1 and V is TRBV6-6; 11 bases line up with TRBD1. Germline CDR1 MNHNY, CDR2 SVGAGI (reference sequence). V trimming: 6 bases; J trimming: 10 bases; junction bases outside the gene matches: 7. The CDR3 totals 13 residues.

This clone is a singleton in its sample. The chain links TRBV30 to TRBJ1-2; 9 bases align to TRBD1. CDR1 and CDR2 from the germline V gene are GTSNPN and SVGIG (reference sequence). The V segment lost 3 bases and the J segment 6 bases; nucleotides outside the gene matches: 8. The CDR3 covers 14 residues. The CDR3 region has the DNA TGTGCCTGGAGACCCCGGGACAGGGTGAATGGCTACACCTTC. Translating it yields CAWRPRDRVNGYTF. The whole variable domain, remainder taken from reference TRBV30 and TRBJ1-2, is SQTIHQWPATLVQPVGSPLSLECTVEGTSNPNLYWYRQAAGRGLQLLFYSVGIGQISSEVPQNLSASRPQDRQFILSSKKLLLSDSGFYLCAWRPRDRVNGYTFGSGTRLTVV.

CDR3 in amino acids: CASSLGSGKAYNEQFF. CDR3 nucleotides: TGTGCCAGCAGTTTAGGGTCAGGGAAGGCTTACAATGAGCAGTTCTTC. This chain links TRBV27 with TRBJ2-1; the D gene is possibly TRBD1 (5 bases). The germline V gene has CDR1 MNHEY and CDR2 SMNVEV (reference sequence). Trimming pared 2 bases from V and 4 bases from J, leaving 15 bases between. The CDR3 totals 16 residues.

The chain couples TRBV7-3 to TRBJ2-7; the D is unclear. The length of the CDR3 is 13 residues. Per germline, CDR1 SGHTA and CDR2 FQGTGA. V was clipped by 6 bases and J by 3 bases, with 12 bases between them. As DNA, the CDR3 is TGTGCCAGCAGTTTGTCCCCCTTCTACGAGCAGTACTTC. Protein sequence: CASSLSPFYEQYF. Looking up the rest from reference TRBV7-3 and TRBJ2-7 gives the full variable domain: GAGVSQTPSNKVTEKGKYVELRCDPISGHTALYWYRQSLGQGPEFLIYFQGTGAADDSGLPNDRFFAVRPEGSVSTLKIQRTERGDSAVYLCASSLSPFYEQYFGPGTRLTVT.

The CDR3 here is CASSVGLAGVNEQYF. In nucleotides, the CDR3 is TGTGCCAGCAGCGTAGGGTTAGCGGGAGTTAACGAGCAGTACTTC. The chain carries TRBV9 and TRBJ2-7; 9 bases map to TRBD2. The CDR3 covers 15 residues. J gave up 5 bases and V 0 bases, and 6 bases lay outside the gene matches. CDR1 is SGDLS, CDR2 YYNGEE, per germline.

J is TRBJ1-1 and V is TRBV30; the D gene is possibly TRBD1 (5 bases). V gave up 2 bases and J gave up 4 bases, with 14 bases separating them. This CDR3 comprises 14 residues. The germline V gene has CDR1 GTSNPN and CDR2 SVGIG (reference sequence). CDR3 sequence: CAWSFGGKSTEAFF. The DNA for the CDR3 is TGTGCCTGGAGTTTCGGGGGGAAGAGCACTGAAGCTTTCTTT.

The V gene is TRBV29-1, the J gene TRBJ2-7, with D unresolved. Trimming shortened V by 8 bases and J by 6 bases, and 14 bases separated the two germline ends. The germline V gene has CDR1 SQVTM and CDR2 ANQGSEA. CDR3 length: 11 residues. The CDR3 loop reads CSTKQKSEQYF. The CDR3 DNA is TGCAGCACAAAACAGAAATCCGAGCAGTACTTC.

The chain combines TRBV12-2 with TRBJ2-7; TRBD2, the table's D call, was not compared with the DNA. TRBV12-2 is shown as a pseudogene. This CDR3 region has 15 residues. For the CDR3, the DNA is TGTGCAAGTCCCATAGAGGAAGGGGAGGAGTACGAGCAGTACTTC. Its protein is CASPIEEGEEYEQYF.

The chain has TRBV7-8 and TRBJ2-3; D unresolved. The CDR3 loop spans 12 amino acids. V shed 5 bases and J shed 6 bases, with 9 bases lying between them. Germline assignment: CDR1 SGHVS and CDR2 FQNEAQ. CDR3 amino acids: CASSLPPDTQYF. For the CDR3, the DNA is TGTGCCAGCAGCCTCCCTCCGGATACGCAGTATTTT. The full variable domain, with the rest looked up from reference TRBV7-8 and TRBJ2-3, is GAGVSQSPRYKVAKRGQDVALRCDPISGHVSLFWYQQALGQGPEFLTYFQNEAQLDKSGLPSDRFFAERPEGSVSTLKIQRTQQEDSAVYLCASSLPPDTQYFGPGTRLTVL.

V gene TRBV10-3 combines with J gene TRBJ1-1; 7 bases agree with TRBD1. CDR1 and CDR2 from the germline V gene are ENHRY and SYGVKD. The CDR3 consists of 13 residues. The V gene end was trimmed by 9 bases and the J gene end by 0 bases; junction bases not matched to a gene: 4. CDR3 coding DNA: TGTGCCATTAAGGGGGCTATGAACACTGAAGCTTTCTTT. Translating gives CAIKGAMNTEAFF.

V usage is TRBV5-1 and J usage is TRBJ1-2, with 8 nucleotides matching TRBD1. This CDR3 is built from 14 residues. Unmatched junction bases numbered 9, after V lost 4 bases and J lost 7 bases. CDR1 is SGHRS, CDR2 YFSETQ, per germline. CDR3 nucleotide sequence: TGCGCCAGCAGCCCTTTCGGACAGGGTTTTGGCTACACCTTC. Translation: CASSPFGQGFGYTF.

V usage is TRBV30 and J usage is TRBJ2-1, with D possibly matching TRBD2 (5 bases). The CDR3 sequence is 12 residues long. Germline V gene lookup returns CDR1 GTSNPN and CDR2 SVGIG (reference sequence). The germline V and J ends were trimmed by 4 bases and 8 bases, with 12 bases remaining between them. The CDR3 bases are TGTGCCTGGATCAAACTGCGGGATGAGCAGTTCTTC. Amino acid sequence: CAWIKLRDEQFF.

This clone has a handful of counts. The chain employs TRBV6-6 and TRBJ2-7; D is possibly TRBD1 (6 bases). In germline, CDR1 is MNHNY, CDR2 SVGAGI (reference sequence). V dropped 6 bases and J dropped 2 bases, with 11 bases sitting between them. CDR3 length: 13 residues. CDR3 bases: TGTGCCAGCAGCACGGGACACACCTACGAGCAGTACTTC. Amino acids: CASSTGHTYEQYF.

The V call is TRBV5-1, the J call TRBJ2-5, with D hard to call. CDR1 and CDR2 from the germline V gene are SGHRS and YFSETQ. Trimming removed 2 bases at V and 2 bases at J, with 7 bases between. The CDR3 runs to 13 residues. Here the CDR3 DNA reads TGCGCCAGCAGCTTTAGCAATCAAGAGACCCAGTACTTC. Its translation is CASSFSNQETQYF.

The genes are TRBV7-3 and TRBJ2-1; the match to TRBD2 covers 7 bases. CDR1 is SGHTA, CDR2 FQGTGA, per germline. The V segment lost 8 bases and the J segment 9 bases; nucleotides outside the gene matches: 7. The CDR3 has 12 amino acids. In DNA, the CDR3 is TGTGCCAGCGGGCGGGAGCGCAGTGAGCAGTTCTTC. It specifies CASGRERSEQFF.

The CDR3 sequence is CASSTGSSEYYEQYF. CDR3 sequence (DNA): TGTGCCAGCAGTACCGGCTCTAGCGAGTACTACGAGCAGTACTTC. The rearrangement joins TRBV7-6 to TRBJ2-7, with D possibly matching TRBD2 (6 bases). The CDR3 length is 15 residues. V was shortened by 6 bases and J by 3 bases, with 18 bases between the two germline ends. CDR1 and CDR2 from the germline V gene are SGHVS and FNYEAQ.

The table lists this clone with a few counts. The chain couples TRBV12-5 to TRBJ1-1, with a tentative D call TRBD1 (5 bases). Trimming took off 6 bases at V and 3 bases at J, with 11 bases between the two ends. Looked up from germline, CDR1 is LGHNT and CDR2 is FRNRAP. This CDR3 has 13 residues. The chain's CDR3 is CASGLGDYTEAFF. The DNA of the CDR3 is TGTGCTAGTGGCCTGGGGGACTACACTGAAGCTTTCTTT.

This clone was found once. This chain links TRBV6-6 with TRBJ2-2; D remains ambiguous. Trimming cost V 6 bases and J 5 bases, with 7 bases left between them. Germline lookup yields CDR1 MNHNY and CDR2 SVGAGI (reference sequence). CDR3 size: 12 residues. This chain's CDR3 is CASSAFTGELFF. CDR3 coding DNA: TGTGCCAGCAGCGCGTTTACCGGGGAGCTGTTTTTT.

The chain recombines TRBV29-1 with TRBJ2-1; 12 nucleotides align to TRBD2. This CDR3 contains 16 residues. The germline CDR1 and CDR2 sequences are SQVTM and ANQGSEA. With 7 bases clipped from V and 4 bases from J, the junction kept 11 bases outside the gene matches. The CDR3 DNA reads as TGCAGCGCCCCAGACCCGACTAGCGGGAGTTACAATGAGCAGTTCTTC. Its protein product is CSAPDPTSGSYNEQFF.

The V and J genes are TRBV6-1 and TRBJ2-1; D unresolved. V dropped 8 bases and J dropped 8 bases, with 7 bases sitting between them. CDR1 MNHNS and CDR2 SASEGT come from the germline V gene. This CDR3 has 10 residues. For the CDR3, the DNA is TGTGCCAGCGAGGAGTATGAGCAGTTCTTC. This sequence encodes CASEEYEQFF.

CDR3 DNA: TGTGCCAGCAGAACGACAGGGGGCGGCGAGACCCAGTACTTC. The encoded protein is CASRTTGGGETQYF. This rearrangement joins TRBV6-1 to TRBJ2-5; 10 bases agree with TRBD1. CDR1 and CDR2 (germline): MNHNS, SASEGT. Trimming cost V 6 bases and J 5 bases; bases outside gene matches: 6. There are 14 residues in the CDR3.

The chain is built from TRBV7-2 and TRBJ2-1, with D maybe TRBD2 (6 bases). Trimming cost V 3 bases and J 7 bases, with 13 bases left between them. The germline CDR1 and CDR2 sequences are SGHTA and FQGNSA. CDR3 size: 14 residues. The CDR3: CASSFAPTRNEQFF. For the CDR3, the DNA is TGTGCCAGCAGCTTCGCCCCGACTAGAAATGAGCAGTTCTTC.

The chain's CDR3 is CASSPTGFTEAFF. CDR3 nucleotide sequence: TGTGCCAGCAGCCCCACAGGTTTCACTGAAGCTTTCTTT. The V call is TRBV7-8, the J call TRBJ1-1; possible D gene TRBD1, 5 bases. Germline V gene lookup returns CDR1 SGHVS and CDR2 FQNEAQ. The CDR3 contains 13 residues. Trimming left V 5 bases short and J 4 bases short, with 11 bases between.

V and J are TRBV6-1 and TRBJ2-4, with 10 bases fitting TRBD1. CDR1 is MNHNS, CDR2 SASEGT, per germline. The junction had 4 bases not matched to a gene; V was cut back by 5 bases and J by 3 bases. The CDR3 runs 15 residues. In DNA form, the CDR3 reads TGTGCCAGCAGTCTCGGACAGGGGGGCAAAAACATTCAGTACTTC. Residues: CASSLGQGGKNIQYF.

The V and J genes are TRBV7-3 and TRBJ2-3; perhaps TRBD1 as D (6 bases). This CDR3 is built from 15 residues. V was trimmed by 5 bases and J by 0 bases, leaving 12 bases between them. Looked up from germline, CDR1 is SGHTA and CDR2 is FQGTGA. This CDR3 reads CASSDHRVSTDTQYF. The CDR3 DNA reads as TGTGCCAGCAGCGACCACAGGGTTAGCACAGATACGCAGTATTTT.

This clone was detected once. This rearrangement joins TRBV5-1 to TRBJ2-7, with 12 bases fitting TRBD2. V lost 4 bases, J lost 0 bases, and 14 bases stayed unmatched. CDR1 is SGHRS, CDR2 YFSETQ, per germline. The CDR3 is 19 residues long. For the CDR3, the DNA is TGCGCCAGCAGCCACTCAGGCACTAGCGGGGGGCTGAGCTCCTACGAGCAGTACTTC. This sequence encodes CASSHSGTSGGLSSYEQYF.

The J gene is TRBJ2-7, the V gene TRBV6-6; possibly TRBD1 for D (6 bases). The CDR3 covers 13 residues. Trimming took 6 bases from V and 2 from J, leaving 11 bases between them. The germline V gene has CDR1 MNHNY and CDR2 SVGAGI (reference sequence). CDR3 nucleotide sequence: TGTGCCAGCAGGCCAGGGGTTACCTACGAGCAGTACTTC. Its protein is CASRPGVTYEQYF.

The rearrangement links TRBV5-1 to TRBJ1-2, with 11 bases matching TRBD1. J was trimmed by 4 bases and V by 5 bases; bases with no gene match: 7. The germline V gene encodes CDR1 SGHRS and CDR2 YFSETQ. The CDR3 has 15 residues. CDR3 coding DNA: TGCGCCAGCAGTTCCGGGACAGGGGGGGTCTATGGCTACACCTTC. Translation gives CASSSGTGGVYGYTF.

This clone was observed a handful of times. The CDR3 bases are TGTGCCAGCAGTCCGACAGGGGACGGCTACACCTTC. Translation: CASSPTGDGYTF. The chain has TRBV27 and TRBJ1-2; 8 bases align to TRBD1. The V gene's germline CDR1 is MNHEY and CDR2 SMNVEV (reference sequence). V lost 5 bases, J lost 8 bases, and 4 bases stayed unmatched. The CDR3 length is 12 residues.

The J gene is TRBJ2-5, the V gene TRBV5-1; 11 bases agree with TRBD2. Trimming cost V 4 bases and J 5 bases; bases outside gene matches: 10. This CDR3 has 16 amino acids. Germline-derived CDR1 and CDR2 are SGHRS and YFSETQ. CDR3 DNA sequence: TGCGCCAGCAGCCCCGGGATAGCGGGAGGGTTGGAGACCCAGTACTTC. This codes for CASSPGIAGGLETQYF.

This clone turned up a few times. The chain uses TRBV5-4 and TRBJ1-1, with 9 bases aligning to TRBD1. The V segment lost 4 bases and the J segment 5 bases; nucleotides outside the gene matches: 6. CDR1 and CDR2 from the germline V gene are SGHNT and YYREEE (reference sequence). The CDR3 consists of 14 residues. The chain's CDR3 is CASSTQGARTEAFF. The CDR3 DNA reads as TGTGCCAGCAGCACACAGGGGGCGAGAACTGAAGCTTTCTTT.